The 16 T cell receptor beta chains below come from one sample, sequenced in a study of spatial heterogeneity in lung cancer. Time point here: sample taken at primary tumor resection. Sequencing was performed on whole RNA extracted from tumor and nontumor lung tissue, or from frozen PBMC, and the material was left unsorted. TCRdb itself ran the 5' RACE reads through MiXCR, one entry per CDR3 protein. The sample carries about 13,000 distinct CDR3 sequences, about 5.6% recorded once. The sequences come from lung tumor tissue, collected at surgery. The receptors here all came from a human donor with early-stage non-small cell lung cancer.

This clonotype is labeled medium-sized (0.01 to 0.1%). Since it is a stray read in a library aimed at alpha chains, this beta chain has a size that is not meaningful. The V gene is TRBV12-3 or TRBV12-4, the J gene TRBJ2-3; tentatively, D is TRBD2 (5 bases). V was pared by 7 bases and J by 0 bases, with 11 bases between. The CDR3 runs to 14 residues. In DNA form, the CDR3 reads TGTGCCAGCAACGACTATGGGAGCACAGATACGCAGTATTTT. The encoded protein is CASNDYGSTDTQYF.

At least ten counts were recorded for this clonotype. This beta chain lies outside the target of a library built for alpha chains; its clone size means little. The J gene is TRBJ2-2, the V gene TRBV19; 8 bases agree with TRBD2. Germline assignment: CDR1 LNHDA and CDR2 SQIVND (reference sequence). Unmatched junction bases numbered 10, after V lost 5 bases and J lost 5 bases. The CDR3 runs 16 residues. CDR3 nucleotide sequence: TGTGCCAGTAGTTCGATTCTAGCGGGTCGGACCGGGGAGCTGTTTTTT. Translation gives CASSSILAGRTGELFF.

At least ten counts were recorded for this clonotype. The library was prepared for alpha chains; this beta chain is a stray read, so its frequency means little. CDR3 residues: CASSQGVPSGANVLTF. The CDR3 region has the DNA TGCGCCAGCAGCCAAGGAGTCCCCTCTGGGGCCAACGTCCTGACTTTC. The chain combines TRBV4-3 with TRBJ2-6, with no clear D. In germline, CDR1 is LGHNA, CDR2 YSLEER. There are 16 residues in the CDR3. V gave up 1 base and J gave up 0 bases, with 7 bases separating them.

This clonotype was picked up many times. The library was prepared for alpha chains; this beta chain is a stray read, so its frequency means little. The CDR3 is CASSLASDTEAFF. CDR3 sequence (DNA): TGCGCCAGCAGCTTGGCGTCCGACACTGAAGCTTTCTTT. The chain has TRBV5-1 and TRBJ1-1; unclear D gene. The CDR3 is 13 residues long. The V and J ends lost 0 bases and 3 bases respectively, with 6 bases between them. Germline V gene sequence: CDR1 SGHRS, CDR2 YFSETQ.

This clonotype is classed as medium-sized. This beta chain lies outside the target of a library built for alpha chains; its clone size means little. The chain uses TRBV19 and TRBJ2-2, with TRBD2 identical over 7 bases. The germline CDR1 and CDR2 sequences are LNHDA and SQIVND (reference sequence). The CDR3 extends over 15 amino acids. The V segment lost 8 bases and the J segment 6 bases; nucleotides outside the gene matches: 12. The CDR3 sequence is CASSPLANGAGELFF. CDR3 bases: TGTGCCAGTTCCCCACTAGCGAACGGCGCCGGGGAGCTGTTTTTT. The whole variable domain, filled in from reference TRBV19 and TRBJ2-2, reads DGGITQSPKYLFRKEGQNVTLSCEQNLNHDAMYWYRQDPGQGLRLIYYSQIVNDFQKGDIAEGYSVSREKKESFPLTVTSAQKNPTAFYLCASSPLANGAGELFFGEGSRLTVL.

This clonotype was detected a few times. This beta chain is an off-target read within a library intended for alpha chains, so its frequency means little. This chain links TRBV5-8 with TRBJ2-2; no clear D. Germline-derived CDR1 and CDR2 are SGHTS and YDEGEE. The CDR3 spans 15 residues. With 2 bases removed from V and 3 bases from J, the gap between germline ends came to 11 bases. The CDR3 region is CASSFEARDTGELFF. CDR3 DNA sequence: TGTGCCAGCAGCTTCGAGGCGCGAGACACCGGGGAGCTGTTTTTT.

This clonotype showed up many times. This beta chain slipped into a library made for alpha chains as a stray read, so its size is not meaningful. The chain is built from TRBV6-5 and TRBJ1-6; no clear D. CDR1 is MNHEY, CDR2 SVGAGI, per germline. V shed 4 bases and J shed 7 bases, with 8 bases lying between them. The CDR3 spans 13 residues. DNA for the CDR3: TGTGCCAGCAGTTTTGACCGAAATTCACCCCTCCACTTT. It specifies CASSFDRNSPLHF.

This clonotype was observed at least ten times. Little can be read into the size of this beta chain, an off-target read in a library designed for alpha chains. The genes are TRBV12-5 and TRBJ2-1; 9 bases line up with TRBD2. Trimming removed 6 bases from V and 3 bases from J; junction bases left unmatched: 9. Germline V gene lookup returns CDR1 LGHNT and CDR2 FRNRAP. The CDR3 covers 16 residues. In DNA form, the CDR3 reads TGTGCTAGTGGCCCTGGTGGTAGCGGGAGCTACAATGAGCAGTTCTTC. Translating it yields CASGPGGSGSYNEQFF.

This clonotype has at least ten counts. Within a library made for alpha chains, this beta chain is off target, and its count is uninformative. This CDR3 reads CASSRMVRGSPLHF. In nucleotides, the CDR3 is TGTGCCAGCAGCCGCATGGTTCGGGGTTCACCCCTCCACTTT. The chain uses TRBV11-1 and TRBJ1-6; D remains unclear. The CDR3 spans 14 residues. V dropped 5 bases and J dropped 9 bases, with 14 bases sitting between them. Germline V gives CDR1 SGHAT, CDR2 FQDESV (reference sequence). Combining the CDR3 with reference TRBV11-1 and TRBJ1-6 gives the whole variable domain EAEVAQSPRYKITEKSQAVAFWCDPISGHATLYWYRQILGQGPELLVQFQDESVVDDSQLPKDRFSAERLKGVDSTLKIQPAELGDSAMYLCASSRMVRGSPLHFGNGTRLTVT.

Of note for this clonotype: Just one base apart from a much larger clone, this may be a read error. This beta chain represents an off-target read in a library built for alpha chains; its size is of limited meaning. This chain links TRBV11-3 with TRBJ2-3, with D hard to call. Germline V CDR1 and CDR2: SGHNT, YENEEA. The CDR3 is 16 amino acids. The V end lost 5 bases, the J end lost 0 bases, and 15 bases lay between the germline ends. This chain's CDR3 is CASSATWVASTDTQYF. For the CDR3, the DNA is TGTGCCAGCAGCGCTACATGGGTTGCTAGCACAGATACGCAGTATTTT.

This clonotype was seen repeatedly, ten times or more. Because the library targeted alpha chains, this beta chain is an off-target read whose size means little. CDR3 DNA sequence: TGTGCCAGCAGCCCGGGACTCCTTCCAGATACGCAGTATTTT. Protein product: CASSPGLLPDTQYF. The genes are TRBV7-3 and TRBJ2-3; D possibly corresponds to TRBD2 (6 bases). The ends were cut back, 5 bases at V and 4 bases at J, with 13 bases in the middle. Germline V lookup: CDR1 SGHTA, CDR2 FQGTGA. This CDR3 has 14 residues.

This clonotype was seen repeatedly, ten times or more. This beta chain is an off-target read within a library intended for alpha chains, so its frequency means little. The chain's CDR3 is CASIPLAGTGDEQYV. Here the CDR3 DNA reads TGTGCCAGCATCCCTCTAGCGGGAACAGGGGACGAGCAGTACGTC. This chain links TRBV28 with TRBJ2-7; 9 bases line up with TRBD2. The CDR3 runs to 15 residues. Germline-derived CDR1 and CDR2 are MDHEN and SYDVKM. The V segment lost 7 bases and the J segment 5 bases; nucleotides outside the gene matches: 12.

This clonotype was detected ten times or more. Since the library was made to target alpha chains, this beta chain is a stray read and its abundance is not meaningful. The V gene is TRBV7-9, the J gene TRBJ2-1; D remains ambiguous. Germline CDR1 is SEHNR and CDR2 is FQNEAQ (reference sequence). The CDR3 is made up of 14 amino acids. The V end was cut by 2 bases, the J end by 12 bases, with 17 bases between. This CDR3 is CASSLKVTIIGQFF. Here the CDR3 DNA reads TGTGCCAGCAGCTTAAAGGTTACAATTATCGGGCAGTTCTTC.

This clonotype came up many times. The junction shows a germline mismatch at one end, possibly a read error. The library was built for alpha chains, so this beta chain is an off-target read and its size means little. The CDR3 reads CATSSSQGYQPQHF. CDR3 sequence (DNA): TGTGCCACCAGCTCTTCACAGGGGTATCAACCCCAGCATTTT. The J gene is TRBJ1-5, the V gene TRBV24-1; 7 bases map to TRBD1. The CDR3 loop spans 14 amino acids. Germline lookup yields CDR1 KGHDR and CDR2 SFDVKD.

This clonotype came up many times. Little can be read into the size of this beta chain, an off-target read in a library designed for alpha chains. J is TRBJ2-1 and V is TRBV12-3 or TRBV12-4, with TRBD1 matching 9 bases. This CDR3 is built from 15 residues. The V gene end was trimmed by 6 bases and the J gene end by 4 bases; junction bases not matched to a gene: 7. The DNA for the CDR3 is TGTGCCAGCAGACCTCGGACAGGGGTTTACAATGAGCAGTTCTTC. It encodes CASRPRTGVYNEQFF.

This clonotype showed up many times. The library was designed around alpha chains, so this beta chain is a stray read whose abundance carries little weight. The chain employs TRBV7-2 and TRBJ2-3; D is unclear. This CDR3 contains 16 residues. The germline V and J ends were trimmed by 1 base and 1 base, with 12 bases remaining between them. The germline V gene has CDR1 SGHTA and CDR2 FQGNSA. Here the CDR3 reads CASSLGSASGTDTQYF. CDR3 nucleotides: TGTGCCAGCAGCTTAGGTTCCGCGTCGGGCACAGATACGCAGTATTTT.